Listed below are T cell receptor beta chains from one sample, sequenced in a study of blood T cell repertoires in COVID-19. Assay used: immunoSEQ multiplex PCR; TCRdb lists only in-frame clones, some missing. The sample includes approximately 250,000 clones, around 89% seen only once; the top ten take approximately 4.1%. The sequenced sample was PBMCs or T cells enriched from blood (not recorded which). The source of these receptors is a woman aged 25 to 39 who had recovered from COVID-19. The CDR3 runs from the conserved cysteine through the conserved F or W. The order of the fields is V gene, clone size, D gene, J gene, CDR3 protein, CDR3 DNA. D genes are given only for firm matches. For some rows the clone size is stated as once, few or many, or as a class when expanded; others skip it.

>TRBV4-2|.|TRBD1|TRBJ1-1
CASSQVPDRGEEAFF
TGTGCCAGCAGCCAAGTGCCCGACAGGGGGGAAGAAGCTTTCTTT
>TRBV3-1/TRBV3-2|.|TRBD1|TRBJ1-1
CASSPTGTNTEAFF
TGTGCCAGCAGCCCGACAGGGACGAACACTGAAGCTTTCTTT
>TRBV11-2|.|TRBD2|TRBJ2-1
CASSLATSGNYYNEQFF
TGTGCCAGCAGCTTAGCGACTAGCGGGAATTACTACAATGAGCAGTTCTTC
>TRBV6-2/TRBV6-3|.|.|TRBJ1-5
CASSPDDRRDQPQHF
TGTGCCAGCAGCCCTGACGACAGACGCGATCAGCCCCAGCATTTT
>TRBV28|.|TRBD1|TRBJ1-1
CASSTRRQGVSNTEAFF
TGTGCCAGCAGCACCAGAAGACAGGGGGTGTCTAACACTGAAGCTTTCTTT
>TRBV7-2|.|.|TRBJ1-5
CASSPGENQPQHF
TGTGCCAGCAGCCCCGGGGAGAATCAGCCCCAGCATTTT
>TRBV7-9|.|TRBD2|TRBJ2-5
CASSLKAGGSETQYF
TGTGCCAGCAGCTTAAAGGCGGGAGGGTCAGAGACCCAGTACTTC
>TRBV29-1|.|.|TRBJ1-5
CSVGKGGSGNQPQHF
TGCAGCGTTGGGAAAGGGGGATCAGGCAATCAGCCCCAGCATTTT
>TRBV11-3|.|.|TRBJ2-1
CASSLGPIQFF
TGTGCCAGCAGCTTAGGGCCCATTCAGTTCTTC
>TRBV2|.|.|TRBJ1-1
CASRYTGMNTEAFF
TGTGCCAGCAGGTACACAGGGATGAACACTGAAGCTTTCTTT
>TRBV19|once|.|TRBJ1-2
CASSIGQGDYGYTF
TGTGCCAGTAGTATCGGTCAGGGCGACTATGGCTACACCTTC
>TRBV12-3/TRBV12-4|.|.|TRBJ2-1
CASSLRNEQFF
TGTGCCAGCAGTCTGAGGAATGAGCAGTTCTTC
>TRBV28|.|TRBD1|TRBJ1-2
CASSFFNRGTPNYGYTF
TGTGCCAGCAGTTTTTTTAACAGGGGCACCCCTAACTATGGCTACACCTTC
>TRBV28|.|.|TRBJ2-3
CASSLLETIGTQYF
TGTGCCAGCAGCCTCCTAGAGACCATTGGCACGCAGTATTTT
>TRBV5-1|.|.|TRBJ2-6
CASSSEVVYGANVLTF
TGCGCCAGCAGCTCCGAGGTGGTGTACGGGGCCAACGTCCTGACTTTC
>TRBV28|.|.|TRBJ2-2
CASIMGAHTGELFF
TGTGCCAGCATAATGGGAGCTCACACCGGGGAGCTGTTTTTT
>TRBV19|.|TRBD1|TRBJ2-1
CATLEPGQGARDEQFF
TGTGCCACCCTTGAACCGGGACAGGGGGCTCGAGATGAGCAGTTCTTC
>TRBV14|.|TRBD2|TRBJ2-1
CASSPSTSGRQFF
TGTGCCAGCAGCCCGTCTACTAGCGGGAGGCAGTTCTTC
>TRBV18|.|.|TRBJ2-2
CASSRDKTTGELFF
TGTGCCAGCTCTCGGGACAAGACCACCGGGGAGCTGTTTTTT
>TRBV19|.|.|TRBJ2-1
CASSITGEVRNEQFF
TGTGCCAGTAGTATTACGGGGGAGGTCAGAAATGAGCAGTTCTTC
>TRBV4-2|few|.|TRBJ2-2
CASSQDVVNTGELFF
TGTGCCAGCAGCCAAGATGTAGTAAACACCGGGGAGCTGTTTTTT
>TRBV6-5|.|.|TRBJ1-1
CASTPAATSGTEAFF
TGTGCCAGCACCCCGGCTGCAACTTCGGGGACTGAAGCTTTCTTT
>TRBV19|.|TRBD1|TRBJ2-7
CASSPGTGGNEQYF
TGTGCCAGTAGTCCAGGGACAGGGGGGAACGAGCAGTACTTC
>TRBV6-1|.|TRBD1|TRBJ1-1
CASSESRWLDRPGSTEAFF
TGTGCCAGCAGTGAGAGTCGGTGGTTGGACAGGCCAGGGAGCACTGAAGCTTTCTTT
>TRBV5-4|.|.|TRBJ1-1
CASSQFQYQGEAFF
TGTGCCAGCAGCCAATTTCAATACCAGGGGGAAGCTTTCTTT
>TRBV7-9|.|TRBD1|TRBJ1-1
CAGDGQGETEAFF
TGTGCCGGGGACGGACAGGGAGAAACTGAAGCTTTCTTT
>TRBV9|once|.|TRBJ1-5
CASSETPNQPQHF
TGTGCCAGCAGCGAGACACCAAATCAGCCCCAGCATTTT
>TRBV6-5|many|TRBD2|TRBJ2-7
CAALTGAGVGEQYF
TGTGCCGCCCTAACTGGGGCGGGAGTAGGGGAGCAGTACTTC
>TRBV19|.|.|TRBJ1-1
CASSIPTHSRTNTEAFF
TGTGCCAGTAGTATACCCACGCACAGTCGAACGAACACTGAAGCTTTCTTT
>TRBV9|.|.|TRBJ2-5
CASSQGLQLETQYF
TGTGCCAGCAGCCAGGGACTCCAATTGGAGACCCAGTACTTC
>TRBV5-4|.|TRBD2|TRBJ2-1
CASSPGLAVSYNEQFF
TGTGCCAGCAGCCCGGGACTAGCGGTCTCCTACAATGAGCAGTTCTTC
>TRBV19|.|TRBD1|TRBJ1-2
CASSIKPGQGYSGYTF
TGTGCCAGTAGTATAAAACCGGGACAGGGGTACAGTGGCTACACCTTC
>TRBV6-6|few|.|TRBJ1-5
CASSRRTDARNQPQHF
TGTGCCAGCAGTCGACGGACAGATGCTAGAAATCAGCCCCAGCATTTT
>TRBV18|.|.|TRBJ2-7
CASSPPSGQGYEQYF
TGTGCCAGCTCACCACCGTCGGGCCAGGGCTACGAGCAGTACTTC
>TRBV30|.|TRBD1|TRBJ2-1
CAWSVWGRGQDNEQFF
TGTGCCTGGAGTGTTTGGGGCAGGGGGCAAGACAATGAGCAGTTCTTC
>TRBV9|.|TRBD2|TRBJ2-1
CASSAWDYRVSEQFF
TGTGCCAGCAGCGCTTGGGACTACAGAGTATCTGAGCAGTTCTTC
>TRBV2|.|.|TRBJ1-2
CASSRQDRGYTF
TGTGCCAGCAGCCGACAGGACCGTGGCTACACCTTC
>TRBV5-5|.|.|TRBJ1-1
CASSSQGGRTEAFF
TGTGCCAGCAGCTCACAGGGCGGGAGAACTGAAGCTTTCTTT
>TRBV12-3/TRBV12-4|.|.|TRBJ1-2
CASSPIYGYTF
TGTGCCAGCAGTCCAATCTATGGCTACACCTTC
>TRBV5-8|.|TRBD1|TRBJ1-5
CASSPLTGGLNQPQHF
TGTGCCAGCAGCCCGTTAACAGGGGGACTCAATCAGCCCCAGCATTTT
>TRBV7-9|.|.|TRBJ2-7
CASSLEQGPGYEQYF
TGTGCCAGCAGCTTAGAACAGGGTCCCGGGTACGAGCAGTACTTC
>TRBV28|once|.|TRBJ1-2
CASRKTGLEYGYTF
TGTGCCAGCAGGAAAACAGGGTTGGAGTATGGCTACACCTTC
>TRBV28|.|TRBD1|TRBJ1-2
CASSLSQGVYGYTF
TGTGCCAGCAGTTTATCCCAGGGGGTCTATGGCTACACCTTC
>TRBV5-4|.|TRBD2|TRBJ2-1
CASSSGLAGGLEQFF
TGTGCCAGCAGCTCTGGACTAGCGGGAGGTCTTGAGCAGTTCTTC